A selection of T cell receptor beta chains follows, all from one sample in a study of regulatory T cells in long-lasting Graves disease. TCRdb processed the multiplex PCR reads anew with MiXCR; each CDR3 protein has one entry. Here the sample spans around 400,000 distinct CDR3 sequences, around 15% being singletons. The input for sequencing was peripheral blood mononuclear cells (PBMCs), taken at new diagnosis, from a patient treated with antithyroid drugs. Receptors were obtained from a female donor with Graves disease. Each CDR3 is given with its conserved first and last residue. Each record gives: CDR3 length, J gene, D gene, V gene, clone size, CDR3 protein, CDR3 DNA. The D gene is left open where the match is weak. The size of a clone is reported for some rows only, either as once, few or many, or as a class for expanded clones.

15 TRBJ2-1 . TRBV29-1 many CSVDVSRPIYNEQFF TGCAGCGTTGATGTGTCGCGGCCCATATACAATGAGCAGTTCTTC
15 TRBJ1-5 TRBD1 TRBV27 . CASSLTTGGHQPQHF TGTGCCAGCAGTTTGACGACAGGGGGCCATCAGCCCCAGCATTTT
18 TRBJ2-3 TRBD2 TRBV29-1 . CSVEDLGLAGVVADTQYF TGCAGCGTTGAAGATCTGGGGCTAGCGGGAGTAGTGGCAGATACGCAGTATTTT
12 TRBJ1-5 . TRBV20-1 many CSASTVRQPQHF TGCAGTGCTAGTACGGTGCGGCAGCCCCAGCATTTT
14 TRBJ1-1 . TRBV20-1 many CSARDLGHNTEAFF TGCAGTGCTAGAGATCTCGGCCACAACACTGAAGCTTTCTTT
13 TRBJ2-7 . TRBV28 many CASSTTPAVEQYF TGTGCCAGCAGTACCACCCCCGCAGTCGAGCAGTACTTC
13 TRBJ2-1 TRBD2 TRBV30 many CALTGGSGDEQFF TGTGCCCTGACGGGCGGGAGTGGAGATGAGCAGTTCTTC
15 TRBJ2-1 . TRBV12-5 many CASALGGLPNNEQFF TGTGCTAGTGCCCTTGGGGGGTTACCCAACAATGAGCAGTTCTTC
16 TRBJ2-3 . TRBV6-5 . CASSYPSGASTDTQYF TGTGCCAGCAGTTACCCATCGGGGGCGAGCACAGATACGCAGTATTTT
16 TRBJ2-7 . TRBV3-1 . CASSQERAGRPYEQYF TGTGCCAGCAGCCAGGAGAGAGCGGGTAGACCCTACGAGCAGTACTTC
14 TRBJ1-1 . TRBV2 many CASEVPGSLNRAFF TGTGCCAGCGAAGTGCCGGGCAGCTTGAATAGAGCTTTCTTT
15 TRBJ2-7 . TRBV6-1 few CASRLSVDSSYEQYF TGTGCCAGCAGACTCAGCGTAGACAGCTCCTACGAGCAGTACTTC
15 TRBJ1-5 . TRBV12-3/TRBV12-4 many CASGPQGSGNQPQHF TGTGCCAGCGGGCCCCAGGGGTCCGGCAATCAGCCCCAGCATTTT
16 TRBJ2-6 . TRBV9 many CASSVDRAFGANVLTF TGTGCCAGCAGCGTAGACAGGGCTTTTGGGGCCAACGTCCTGACTTTC
15 TRBJ2-1 . TRBV4-3 few CASSQDPRTYNEQFF TGCGCCAGCAGCCAAGATCCGAGAACCTACAATGAGCAGTTCTTC
14 TRBJ1-1 . TRBV3-1 many CASSRILGDTEAFF TGTGCCAGCAGCCGAATCCTAGGGGACACTGAAGCTTTCTTT
14 TRBJ1-1 . TRBV12-3/TRBV12-4 many CASSLAGHYTEAFF TGTGCCAGCAGTTTGGCGGGACACTACACTGAAGCTTTCTTT
16 TRBJ1-5 . TRBV20-1 few CSAISSDTSSNQPQHF TGCAGTGCTATAAGTTCTGATACGTCGAGCAATCAGCCCCAGCATTTT
19 TRBJ1-3 TRBD1 TRBV4-2 once CAGSQTRDRTLFRGNTIYF TGTGCCGGCAGCCAAACCCGGGACAGGACCCTTTTTCGCGGAAACACCATATATTTT
16 TRBJ1-5 . TRBV6-5 many CASSYSSRIGGQPQHF TGTGCCAGCAGTTACTCGTCCCGGATCGGAGGTCAGCCCCAGCATTTT
14 TRBJ2-3 . TRBV7-3 . CASSSGGDTDMQYF TGTGCCAGCAGCTCGGGTGGGGACACAGATATGCAGTATTTT
14 TRBJ2-1 TRBD2 TRBV4-1 . CASTGTSGGWEQFF TGCGCCAGCACTGGGACTAGCGGGGGCTGGGAGCAGTTCTTC